This T cell receptor (beta chain) was sequenced in a study of tumor-infiltrating T cells and Merkel cell polyomavirus (dated by TCRdb to the late 2010s). General notes on the study: In Merkel cell carcinoma patients, the study investigated CD8+ T cells specific for the Merkel cell polyomavirus KLL epitope. TRB sequencing was performed on KLL-tetramer-sorted cells from blood or tumor-infiltrating lymphocytes in some 15 samples, as well as on 11 to 12 matched whole-tumor samples. Patients presented at varying disease stages and were followed for a median of approximately 2.5 years, with a range of 1. In the whole study, one tumor sample was a frozen nodal tumor digest, and another tumor sample was a flash-frozen core biopsy of a metastasis. Most of the whole-tumor samples were approximately 25-micron curls sectioned from formalin-fixed, paraffin-embedded tissue blocks. The therapies patients received were varied and non-standardized, including chemotherapy, radiation and immunotherapies. The paper as a whole reports these results and caveats: Because the study covered only a single viral epitope, T cells targeting other Merkel cell polyomavirus epitopes were not captured. Significantly improved MCC-specific survival was associated with a higher fraction of KLL-specific T cells within tumors (about 1.7-18% versus roughly 0-0.15%). The small sample size of the study (n = 12 patients) is a limitation. A greater number of unique KLL-specific clonotypes in tumors (roughly 5-120 vs 0-3) was associated with a significant advantage in MCC-specific survival (P = 0.0051). KLL-specific TRB repertoires proved diverse and largely private: among nearly 400 unique sequences, only one clonotype was public, and two patients shared that clonotype.

Receptor libraries were prepared by the immunoSEQ multiplex PCR assay. Genomic DNA extraction, TRB sequencing and normalization were carried out by Adaptive Biotechnologies (Seattle, WA). The authors' analysis ran thus. Clonality was calculated as one minus the Shannon entropy of productive TRB sequences, normalized by log2 of unique productive sequences. KLL-specific clonotypes in tumors were identified by matching TCRbeta CDR3 amino acid sequences to those from the tetramer-sorted sample of each patient. The immuneACCESS repertoire file appears here via TCRdb, limited to in-frame rearrangements. These files lack a portion of the clones; in checked studies, under half of the deficit traces to unresolved V genes, and the cause of the others is not known. Clone size and the V and J calls come from that table; the DNA yielded D and trimming. Within this sample are around 25,000 clones, with around 90% of them counted one time only. The ten largest clones take up roughly 2.6% of the sample.

In regard to this clone: Its antigen specificity is not known. Base qualities are not recorded, but no much larger clone differs from it by a single base.

At the junction V is shortened by 4 bases and J by 8 bases, with 20 bases in between. The CDR3 spans 15 residues, from the cysteine through the phenylalanine. Of the read, only the CDR3 DNA is kept; its 45 bases are in frame from base 1. CDR1 and CDR2 (MDHEN, SYDVKM) derive from the germline V gene. Robust positive staining for Merkel cell polyomavirus Large T antigen was observed by immunohistochemistry in the tumors of all patients. Roughly twelve Merkel cell carcinoma patients with robust KLL-tetramer+ populations, above 0.04% of CD8+ T cells, in blood and/or cultured TIL were included. All patients were Caucasian, with a median age of about 60 years and a range of about 45 to 85 years. Lymph node tumors were analyzed for patients with unknown primaries who presented with nodal disease, or when insufficient primary tissue was available.

This receptor chain uses TRBV28 and TRBJ1-2; the D region possibly corresponds to TRBD1 (6 bases align). This receptor was taken from a man aged 50-60 years with Merkel cell carcinoma. The specimen sequenced was lymph node tissue. This receptor has the CDR3 CASSSRTEGIRGYTF. At the DNA level, the sequence is TGTGCCAGCAGTTCCCGGACAGAGGGTATACGAGGCTACACCTTC.